Described below is a single T cell receptor beta chain sequence and its context. Its frequency places this clonotype as medium-sized (0.01 to 0.1%); no count is recorded. There is no known antigen for this receptor. For each sample, TRB amplification used 250 to 300 ng of peripheral blood genomic DNA, equal to about 38,000 genome equivalents. These data belong to a study of T cell clusters in autoimmune cytopenias (dated by TCRdb to between 2018 and 2021). A note on the overall study: Among healthy donor controls, the mean age was roughly 56 years, the median age was roughly 62 years, and 22 of 43 were female. A median TRB sequencing depth of around 53,000 reads per sample was reached, and a median of approximately 2,500 distinct TRB clonotypes per sample was obtained. Alongside healthy, CLL and autoimmune hepatitis controls, autoimmune cytopenia patients had their peripheral blood TRB and IGH repertoires sequenced at active disease and again during treatment follow-up. The goal of the study was to determine whether autoimmune cytopenia patients have a disease-specific immune repertoire signature that could serve as a blood-based biomarker. For primary cytopenia, the controls were about 26 age-matched healthy donors, and for secondary cytopenia, the controls were about 13 age-matched CLL patients. Repertoires from autoimmune hepatitis patients were compared with those of about two dozen healthy donors matched for age and sex. Study-level results and caveats: TRB repertoire shifts, with less even repertoires observed in secondary cytopenia and CLL, were mostly attributed to lymphoma bias rather than autoimmunity. A lack of physiological T cell clusters in primary autoimmune cytopenia patients was suggested by GLIPH, as 51 clusters were found to be exclusive to healthy donors versus roughly 18 exclusive to patients. The T cell clusters were defined only in silico, and the functional role of the clusters still needed to be validated experimentally. Compared with active autoimmune hepatitis patients, healthy donors had almost three times as many exclusive TRB clusters, a finding consistent with an autoimmunity-wide signature. In the comparison of secondary cytopenia with CLL, the cluster-lack signature was not observed, apparently because the dominant lymphoma-associated repertoire masked the signature.

Counted from cysteine to phenylalanine, this CDR3 has 16 amino acids. No DNA sequence was recorded. For CDR1 and CDR2, the germline V gene lists MNHEY and SVGAGI. TRB rearrangements were amplified by multiplex PCR following a touch-down protocol, with the TRB-A and TRB-B primer pools mixed in one tube. Illumina adapters and sample indices were added to the amplicons through two consecutive PCR reactions performed with Phusion HS II polymerase. Amplicons were gel-purified with the NucleoSpin Gel and PCR Clean-up kit, then quantified by Qubit and quality-checked on an Agilent 2100 Bioanalyzer. Sequencing of the libraries was done on an Illumina MiSeq with paired-end, single-indexed, 600-cycle runs. As for the original processing: MiXCR version 2.1.12 with the default MiXCR reference library was used to align and assemble TRB reads. A clone was defined by each unique CDR3 nucleotide sequence, and analysis was restricted to productive sequences with at least two reads. Alpha-parameterized diversity profiles (alpha 0 to 5), including the Shannon (alpha 1) and Simpson (alpha 2) indices, were computed with an R script to assess repertoire diversity. Combinatorial TRB VJ usage was computed with the tcR package and compared between cohorts by principal component analysis with ade4. GLIPH clustering of TCRbeta CDR3s was carried out on cohort pairs matched by age and read depth, and cluster frequencies were compared by Wilcoxon test. TCRdb reprocessed the reads into one record per CDR3 protein sequence, lacking DNA. The V and J calls were determined by TCRdb, not by the authors. The sample's clone listing holds about 6,100 distinct CDR3 sequences. Of the sample, 5.5% to 6% falls within the top ten clones.

The sample was also linked to a second study, of T cell repertoires in aging, cancer and after chemotherapy. In that second paper, the authors write: The donors fell into six age groups ranging from 30 or younger to 70 or older, and each group had at least three individuals. Control TCR repertoires from healthy donors were recorded over several months to years, and clear clonal overlap was observed across re-sampling. Approximately 8.4 million TCR reads were contained in the full dataset. Compared with age-matched healthy donors, untreated patients with hematological or solid cancers had significantly lower TCR diversity and higher clonality in blood. In healthy donors, the drop in TCR diversity with age came mainly from a loss of richness, whereas in cancer patients a loss of evenness also played a part. In both cancer cohorts, the median generation probability rose over the chemotherapy interval, which suggests that the repertoire was reconstituted through rebound thymic output. According to the authors, the repertoire data do not permit conclusions about immunological memory after chemotherapy. To look at immunoaging and at how T cells reconstitute after chemotherapy, the study profiled TCR beta repertoires in peripheral blood from both healthy donors and cancer patients. The cohort comprised around 220 cancer patients, 94 with hematological and 110 to 140 with solid cancers, plus 95 healthy donors as a reference group. MiXCR versions 2.12 and 3.0.5 were used to process TRB sequences. The repertoire metrics were Shannon diversity, evenness, clonality (defined as one minus evenness), and alpha-parameterized diversity profiles covering alpha 0 to 5. The IGoR algorithm was used to calculate generation probabilities for clones in the paired samples taken before and after chemotherapy.

The sample consisted of peripheral blood. The chain is assembled from TRBV6-5 and TRBJ1-1; lacking DNA, the TRBD1 call made by TCRdb goes unchecked. The clonotype was recovered from a human donor in good health. CDR3 reads: CASSYEAPGGNTEAFF.